The 28 T cell receptor beta chains given below trace back to one sample, sequenced in a study of blood T cell repertoires in COVID-19. Using immunoSEQ multiplex PCR, the repertoire was profiled, and TCRdb retains in-frame clones only, with some absent. The profile covers about 32,000 clones, with 87% appearing a single time and around 1.8% taken by the ten largest. The sequencing input was peripheral blood. These receptors all come from a man over 45 with active or convalescent COVID-19.

V and J are TRBV10-3 and TRBJ2-1, with D perhaps TRBD1 (6 bases). The CDR3 has 15 amino acids. Germline values: CDR1 ENHRY, CDR2 SYGVKD. V was cut by 6 bases and J by 5 bases, with 17 bases left in between. The CDR3 DNA is TGTGCCATCAGCCGCCGGGACAAGGGAAACAATGAGCAGTTCTTC. The encoded protein is CAISRRDKGNNEQFF.

This clone was observed once. The rearrangement joins TRBV5-1 to TRBJ2-5; D is ambiguous. The CDR3 spans 15 residues. Germline V gene data show CDR1 as SGHRS and CDR2 as YFSETQ. The V end was cut by 0 bases, the J end by 5 bases, with 14 bases between. The CDR3 DNA is TGCGCCAGCAGCTTGGATAGTTTGGTTGATGAGACCCAGTACTTC. Protein sequence: CASSLDSLVDETQYF. Combining the CDR3 with reference TRBV5-1 and TRBJ2-5 gives the whole variable domain KAGVTQTPRYLIKTRGQQVTLSCSPISGHRSVSWYQQTPGQGLQFLFEYFSETQRNKGNFPGRFSGRQFSNSRSEMNVSTLELGDSALYLCASSLDSLVDETQYFGPGTRLLVL.

V is TRBV13 and J is TRBJ2-5; 11 bases are a match to TRBD2. In germline, CDR1 is PRHDT, CDR2 FYEKMQ (reference sequence). With V trimmed by 5 bases and J by 4 bases, 9 bases remained unmatched. The CDR3 sequence is 16 residues long. CDR3 sequence (DNA): TGTGCCAGCAGCCCAGGGACTAGCGGAGAGGTAGAGACCCAGTACTTC. It is translated as CASSPGTSGEVETQYF.

The chain carries TRBV4-2 and TRBJ2-1; 7 bases line up with TRBD2. Unmatched junction bases numbered 8, after V lost 4 bases and J lost 5 bases. The CDR3 sequence is 15 residues long. CDR1 and CDR2 from the germline V gene are LGHNA and YNFKEQ. The CDR3 DNA sequence: TGTGCCAGCAGCCCCCGCGGGGGAGGGCACAATGAGCAGTTCTTC. Translation: CASSPRGGGHNEQFF.

This clone was counted once. This chain connects TRBV7-2 to TRBJ2-3; possibly TRBD2 for D (5 bases). V shed 2 bases and J shed 0 bases, with 9 bases lying between them. The CDR3 sequence is 15 residues long. Germline V gene sequence: CDR1 SGHTA, CDR2 FQGNSA. CDR3 in amino acids: CASSLYGLSTDTQYF. CDR3 DNA sequence: TGTGCCAGCAGCTTATATGGACTGAGCACAGATACGCAGTATTTT.

This chain uses TRBV4-1 with TRBJ2-7, with 7 bases aligning to TRBD2. With 0 bases clipped from V and 3 bases from J, the junction kept 8 bases outside the gene matches. The CDR3 is 16 amino acids. Germline V lookup: CDR1 MGHRA, CDR2 YSYEKL. DNA of the CDR3: TGCGCCAGCAGCCAAGAGACGGGGGGATCGGACTACGAGCAGTACTTC. Its protein product is CASSQETGGSDYEQYF.

CDR3 residues: CASSNGLNRESETQYF. The DNA of the CDR3 is TGTGCCAGCAGTAACGGACTTAACCGCGAATCAGAGACCCAGTACTTC. The V gene is TRBV6-2 or TRBV6-3, the J gene TRBJ2-5, with D perhaps matching TRBD2 (5 bases). Looked up from germline, CDR1 is MNHEY and CDR2 is SVGEGT. V was shortened by 5 bases and J by 4 bases, with 20 bases between the two germline ends. CDR3 length equals 16 residues.

V usage is TRBV27 and J usage is TRBJ2-7; 14 bases fit TRBD2. The CDR3 spans 15 residues. Germline V gives CDR1 MNHEY, CDR2 SMNVEV (reference sequence). V shed 7 bases and J 4 bases; nucleotides not matched to a gene: 6. Here the CDR3 DNA reads TGTGCCAGCAAAACCGGGACTAGCGGGAGTTACGAGCAGTACTTC. It codes for CASKTGTSGSYEQYF.

The gene calls are TRBV11-2 and TRBJ1-1, with D unresolved. This CDR3 contains 13 residues. The V and J ends lost 1 base and 3 bases respectively, with 6 bases between them. Germline V CDR1 and CDR2: SGHAT, FQNNGV. The CDR3 DNA is TGTGCCAGCAGCTTAGCACTCGACACTGAAGCTTTCTTT. Its protein is CASSLALDTEAFF.

This clone was counted only a few times. The CDR3 nucleotides read TGCAGTGCTAGTCCTCTAGCGGGGACCTACGAGCAGTACTTC. As protein: CSASPLAGTYEQYF. The V and J genes are TRBV20-1 and TRBJ2-7, with 9 nucleotides matching TRBD2. The V and J ends lost 3 bases and 2 bases, in that order; junction bases with no gene match: 5. The CDR3 consists of 14 residues. Germline-derived CDR1 and CDR2 are DFQATT and SNEGSKA (reference sequence).

This rearrangement joins TRBV28 to TRBJ1-1, with D maybe TRBD1 (5 bases). Germline V gives CDR1 MDHEN, CDR2 SYDVKM. V lost 5 bases to trimming and J lost 5 bases, with 12 bases between them. CDR3 size: 13 residues. CDR3 in DNA: TGTGCCAGCAGTGGGGCAGGGCGGACTGAAGCTTTCTTT. Protein sequence: CASSGAGRTEAFF.

This clone was seen just once. The J gene is TRBJ2-7, the V gene TRBV6-1, with 10 bases identical to TRBD1. The CDR3 has 15 residues. Germline loops: CDR1 MNHNS, CDR2 SASEGT. V lost 1 base and J lost 2; bases outside the gene matches: 2. The CDR3 sequence is CASSEVGQGAYEQYF. The CDR3, as DNA: TGTGCCAGCAGTGAAGTTGGACAGGGGGCCTACGAGCAGTACTTC.

The genes are TRBV5-1 and TRBJ1-1, with 7 nucleotides matching TRBD1. Unmatched junction bases numbered 9, after V lost 3 bases and J lost 1 base. This CDR3 comprises 16 residues. The germline CDR1 and CDR2 sequences are SGHRS and YFSETQ. In nucleotides, the CDR3 is TGCGCCAGCAGCTACCTAGGGACAGCCAGGAACACTGAAGCTTTCTTT. It is translated as CASSYLGTARNTEAFF.

The chain carries TRBV29-1 and TRBJ2-3, with D possibly matching TRBD2 (6 bases). V was pared by 4 bases and J by 6 bases, with 20 bases between. CDR1 and CDR2 (germline): SQVTM, ANQGSEA. This CDR3 is 15 amino acids long. CDR3 in amino acids: CSVGPGAHPGDTQYF. CDR3 DNA: TGCAGCGTTGGCCCGGGAGCCCACCCCGGGGATACGCAGTATTTT.

This chain uses TRBV9 with TRBJ1-1, with D possibly TRBD1 on 5 matching bases. The CDR3 contains 14 residues. Germline lookup yields CDR1 SGDLS and CDR2 YYNGEE. Trimming pared 3 bases from V and 3 bases from J, leaving 12 bases between. CDR3 loop: CASSGGPRHTEAFF. In nucleotides, the CDR3 is TGTGCCAGCAGCGGGGGCCCTCGGCACACTGAAGCTTTCTTT.

The chain recombines TRBV28 with TRBJ2-1; maybe TRBD1 (6 bases). Germline V CDR1 and CDR2: MDHEN, SYDVKM. CDR3 length: 17 amino acids. V was clipped by 4 bases and J by 5 bases, with 21 bases between them. The CDR3 here is CASSSTTGLGFDNEQFF. In DNA, the CDR3 is TGTGCCAGCAGTTCGACGACAGGCTTGGGGTTCGACAATGAGCAGTTCTTC.

The CDR3 region is CASSRPGGSGKDTQYF. DNA for the CDR3: TGTGCCAGCAGCCGACCGGGGGGTAGCGGGAAAGATACGCAGTATTTT. The genes are TRBV6-6 and TRBJ2-3; 8 nucleotides match TRBD2. The CDR3 sequence is 16 residues long. With 6 bases clipped from V and 5 bases from J, the junction kept 13 bases outside the gene matches. CDR1 MNHNY and CDR2 SVGAGI come from the germline V gene (reference sequence).

V is TRBV4-3 and J is TRBJ1-2, with a tentative D call TRBD1 (5 bases). This CDR3 has 16 residues. Trimming took 0 bases from V and 5 from J, leaving 16 bases between them. The V gene's germline CDR1 is LGHNA and CDR2 YSLEER. CDR3 sequence (DNA): TGCGCCAGCAGCCAAGAGGCGGCAGGGCTTGGTTATGGCTACACCTTC. It specifies CASSQEAAGLGYGYTF.

The V gene is TRBV6-2 or TRBV6-3, the J gene TRBJ1-1, with 8 nucleotides matching TRBD1. CDR3 length: 14 amino acids. Germline V gene lookup returns CDR1 MNHEY and CDR2 SVGEGT. The trim removed 0 bases at V and 7 bases at J, leaving 4 bases unmatched. CDR3 nucleotides: TGTGCCAGCAGTTACTCGGAACAGGGGGTTGAAGCTTTCTTT. This codes for CASSYSEQGVEAFF.

J is TRBJ2-1 and V is TRBV30, with TRBD1 as a possible D gene (6 bases). Trimming left V 3 bases short and J 10 bases short, with 22 bases between. This CDR3 region has 15 residues. Looked up from germline, CDR1 is GTSNPN and CDR2 is SVGIG (reference sequence). CDR3 sequence (DNA): TGTGCCTGGAGGAGGATGACAGGTCGGGTGGGCGAGCAGTTCTTC. This codes for CAWRRMTGRVGEQFF.

CDR3 sequence: CASSEPSSGQETQYF. DNA of the CDR3: TGCGCCAGCAGTGAACCTTCTAGCGGGCAAGAGACCCAGTACTTC. The rearrangement links TRBV10-2 to TRBJ2-5; 8 bases agree with TRBD2. Losses at the gene ends were 3 bases for V and 2 bases for J; bases not matched to a gene: 5. The germline CDR1 and CDR2 sequences are WSHSY and SAAADI. The CDR3 has 15 residues.

The J gene is TRBJ1-2, the V gene TRBV2; unclear D gene. This CDR3 has 14 amino acids. V lost 6 bases and J 0 bases, leaving 11 bases between the germline ends. The V gene's germline CDR1 is SNHLY and CDR2 FYNNEI. In nucleotides, the CDR3 is TGTGCCAGCAGATTCGACACCTCTAACTATGGCTACACCTTC. Amino acid sequence: CASRFDTSNYGYTF.

This sequence joins TRBV4-3 and TRBJ2-3; 11 bases align to TRBD2. V lost 3 bases, J lost 4 bases, and 3 bases stayed unmatched. The length of the CDR3 is 15 residues. The germline gives CDR1 LGHNA, CDR2 YSLEER. The CDR3 reads CASSQTSGEADTQYF. The CDR3 nucleotides read TGCGCCAGCAGCCAGACTAGCGGGGAGGCAGATACGCAGTATTTT.

The chain employs TRBV7-2 and TRBJ2-7, with D possibly being TRBD1 (5 bases). From germline, CDR1 is SGHTA and CDR2 FQGNSA. The germline V and J ends were trimmed by 1 base and 4 bases, with 11 bases remaining between them. The CDR3 spans 14 residues. The CDR3 DNA reads as TGTGCCAGCAGCTTAGATCAGGGCGCTTACGAGCAGTACTTC. This translates into CASSLDQGAYEQYF.

V gene TRBV7-2 combines with J gene TRBJ2-7; 11 nucleotides align to TRBD2. CDR3 size: 16 residues. In germline, CDR1 is SGHTA, CDR2 FQGNSA. The V segment lost 1 base and the J segment 0 bases; nucleotides outside the gene matches: 2. CDR3 sequence reads: CASSLVGTSGSYEQYF. In DNA form, the CDR3 reads TGTGCCAGCAGCTTAGTAGGGACTAGCGGCTCCTACGAGCAGTACTTC. Full variable domain (missing parts from reference TRBV7-2 and TRBJ2-7): GAGVSQSPSNKVTEKGKDVELRCDPISGHTALYWYRQSLGQGLEFLIYFQGNSAPDKSGLPSDRFSAERTGGSVSTLTIQRTQQEDSAVYLCASSLVGTSGSYEQYFGPGTRLTVT.

The rearrangement uses TRBV27 and TRBJ2-7; 10 bases map to TRBD2. The CDR3 totals 14 residues. The trim removed 6 bases at V and 6 bases at J, leaving 8 bases unmatched. Germline V gene sequence: CDR1 MNHEY, CDR2 SMNVEV (reference sequence). The CDR3 coding sequence is TGTGCCAGCAGGCCAACCCGACTAGCGGGCGAGCAGTACTTC. This codes for CASRPTRLAGEQYF.

V usage is TRBV15 and J usage is TRBJ2-1, with TRBD2 matching 10 bases. Germline values: CDR1 LNHNV, CDR2 YYDKDF (reference sequence). The CDR3 is 15 amino acids. V shed 4 bases, J shed 4 bases, and the junction held 4 bases outside the gene matches. The CDR3 region is CATSKLAGPYNEQFF. CDR3 nucleotide sequence: TGTGCCACCAGCAAACTAGCGGGACCTTACAATGAGCAGTTCTTC.

To note about this clone: Other nucleotide sequences from this sample produce the same CDR3. The rearrangement links TRBV28 to TRBJ2-7, with 7 bases aligning to TRBD1. V was pared by 3 bases and J by 3 bases, with 5 bases of the junction left unmatched. The germline V gene has CDR1 MDHEN and CDR2 SYDVKM. There are 14 residues in the CDR3. CDR3 sequence reads: CASSLRQGRYEQYF. Here the CDR3 DNA reads TGTGCCAGCAGTTTGAGACAGGGCCGCTACGAGCAGTACTTC.